A selection of T cell receptor beta chains follows, all from one sample in a study of beta chain features in type 1 diabetes. Using immunoSEQ multiplex PCR, the repertoire was profiled, and TCRdb retains in-frame clones only, with some absent. Here the sample spans 95,000 to 150,000 clones, around 17% being singletons. The material sequenced was central memory CD4+ T cells from blood. These TCRs come from a young man with type 1 diabetes. Each CDR3 is given with its conserved first and last residue. D genes are given only for firm matches. Clone size is stated in some rows and not others, as once, few, many or a class when expanded.

few	TRBV30	TRBJ2-7	.	CAWSVRPTAYEQYF	TGTGCCTGGAGTGTACGTCCGACCGCCTACGAGCAGTACTTC
.	TRBV7-6	TRBJ2-5	.	CASSYGETQYF	TGTGCCAGCAGCTATGGGGAGACCCAGTACTTC
.	TRBV7-2	TRBJ2-1	.	CASSLGPALSRDYNEQFF	TGTGCCAGCAGCTTAGGCCCTGCCCTCAGCAGGGACTACAATGAGCAGTTCTTC
.	TRBV11-2	TRBJ2-1	.	CASSLIGGNEQFF	TGTGCCAGCAGCTTAATTGGCGGGAATGAGCAGTTCTTC
.	TRBV27	TRBJ1-6	.	CASSLEGGPNSPLHF	TGTGCCAGCAGTTTAGAGGGAGGACCTAATTCACCCCTCCACTTT
.	TRBV2	TRBJ1-2	TRBD1	CASSDQGATHTYGYTF	TGTGCCAGCAGTGATCAGGGGGCGACGCATACCTATGGCTACACCTTC
.	TRBV4-2	TRBJ1-6	.	CASKVGSSYNSPLHF	TGTGCCAGCAAAGTCGGGAGCTCCTATAATTCACCCCTCCACTTT
many	TRBV7-8	TRBJ2-2	.	CASSSQGSTGELFF	TGTGCCAGCAGCTCCCAGGGAAGCACCGGGGAGCTGTTTTTT
.	TRBV7-2	TRBJ2-5	.	CASSLVGGYEETQYF	TGTGCCAGCAGCTTAGTGGGCGGGTATGAAGAGACCCAGTACTTC
many	TRBV6-5	TRBJ2-1	TRBD1	CASRITGGNEQFF	TGTGCCAGCAGGATTACAGGGGGCAATGAGCAGTTCTTC
few	TRBV4-3	TRBJ2-1	.	CASSQDSYNEQFF	TGCGCCAGCAGCCAAGATTCTTACAATGAGCAGTTCTTC
.	TRBV2	TRBJ2-5	TRBD1	CASSMSGTGVQETQYF	TGTGCCAGCAGTATGTCCGGGACAGGAGTCCAAGAGACCCAGTACTTC
.	TRBV9	TRBJ1-1	.	CASSVGGSSTEAFF	TGTGCCAGCAGCGTAGGAGGGTCCAGCACTGAAGCTTTCTTT
few	TRBV4-3	TRBJ1-5	.	CASSQAVGVQPQHF	TGCGCCAGCAGCCAAGCGGTTGGGGTTCAGCCCCAGCATTTT
.	TRBV11-2	TRBJ2-1	.	CASSFGGSSYNEQFF	TGTGCCAGCAGCTTTGGGGGAAGCTCCTACAATGAGCAGTTCTTC
.	TRBV5-1	TRBJ2-3	.	CASSARLGADTQYF	TGCGCCAGCAGCGCCAGACTAGGCGCAGATACGCAGTATTTT
.	TRBV18	TRBJ1-2	.	CASSPPTSPYGYTF	TGTGCCAGCTCACCACCGACCTCCCCCTATGGCTACACCTTC
.	TRBV28	TRBJ2-4	TRBD1	CASSPLDREKNIQYF	TGTGCCAGCAGTCCCCTTGACAGGGAGAAAAACATTCAGTACTTC
many	TRBV7-2	TRBJ1-5	.	CASSFGVWSNQPQHF	TGTGCCAGCAGCTTTGGGGTTTGGAGCAATCAGCCCCAGCATTTT
few	TRBV9	TRBJ2-1	.	CASSAHHEQFF	TGTGCCAGCAGCGCCCACCATGAGCAGTTCTTC
.	TRBV6-1	TRBJ2-1	TRBD2	CASTGRGSYNEQFF	TGTGCCAGCACGGGGAGGGGAAGCTACAATGAGCAGTTCTTC
.	TRBV15	TRBJ1-2	.	CATSSSGVYGYTF	TGTGCCACCAGCAGCTCAGGGGTATATGGCTACACCTTC
.	TRBV5-6	TRBJ2-5	.	CASSSWTGWGVETQYF	TGTGCCAGCAGCTCATGGACAGGTTGGGGGGTAGAGACCCAGTACTTC
.	TRBV9	TRBJ2-1	.	CASSVEAHLGEQFF	TGTGCCAGCAGCGTAGAGGCCCATTTAGGGGAGCAGTTCTTC
few	TRBV4-3	TRBJ1-4	TRBD1	CASSFSGTGAEKLFF	TGCGCCAGCAGCTTTTCCGGGACAGGGGCTGAAAAACTGTTTTTT
.	TRBV6-6	TRBJ1-2	.	CASRPGQRYYGYTF	TGTGCCAGCAGACCAGGACAGCGATACTATGGCTACACCTTC
few	TRBV5-1	TRBJ2-3	.	CASSTREITDTQYF	TGCGCCAGCAGCACCCGGGAGATAACAGATACGCAGTATTTT
few	TRBV7-9	TRBJ2-7	.	CASSSPRDYEQYF	TGTGCCAGCAGCTCCCCCCGGGATTACGAGCAGTACTTC
.	TRBV29-1	TRBJ1-1	.	CSVDRDFF	TGCAGCGTTGACAGGGATTTCTTT
few	TRBV6-1	TRBJ2-2	.	CATLRGETGELFF	TGTGCCACCCTCAGAGGGGAAACCGGGGAGCTGTTTTTT
few	TRBV7-2	TRBJ1-1	.	CASSLEEQTEAFF	TGTGCCAGCAGCTTAGAGGAGCAAACTGAAGCTTTCTTT
.	TRBV11-2	TRBJ2-3	TRBD2	CASSLGAAGGTDTQYF	TGTGCCAGCAGCTTAGGAGCAGCGGGGGGGACAGATACGCAGTATTTT